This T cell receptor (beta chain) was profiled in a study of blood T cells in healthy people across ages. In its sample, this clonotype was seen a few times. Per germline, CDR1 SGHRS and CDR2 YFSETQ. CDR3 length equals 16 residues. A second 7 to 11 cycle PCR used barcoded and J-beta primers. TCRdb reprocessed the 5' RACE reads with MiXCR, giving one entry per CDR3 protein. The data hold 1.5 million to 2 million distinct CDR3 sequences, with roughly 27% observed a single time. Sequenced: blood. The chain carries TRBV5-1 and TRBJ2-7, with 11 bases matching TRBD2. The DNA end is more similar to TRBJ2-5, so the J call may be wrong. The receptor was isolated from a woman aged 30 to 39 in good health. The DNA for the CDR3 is TGCGCCAGCAGCATTACTTCGACTAGCGGGGAAGAGACCCAGTACTTC. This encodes CASSITSTSGEETQYF.